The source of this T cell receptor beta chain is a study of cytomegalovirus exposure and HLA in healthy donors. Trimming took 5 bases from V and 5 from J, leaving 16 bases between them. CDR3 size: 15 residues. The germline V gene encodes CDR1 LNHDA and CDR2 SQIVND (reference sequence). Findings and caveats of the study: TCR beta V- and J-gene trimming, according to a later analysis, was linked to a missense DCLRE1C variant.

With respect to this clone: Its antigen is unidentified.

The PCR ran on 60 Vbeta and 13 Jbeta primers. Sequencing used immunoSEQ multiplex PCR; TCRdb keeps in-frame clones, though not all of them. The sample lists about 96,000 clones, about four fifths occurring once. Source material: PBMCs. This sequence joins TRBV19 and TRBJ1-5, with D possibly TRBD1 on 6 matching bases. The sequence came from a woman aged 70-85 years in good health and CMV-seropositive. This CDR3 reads CASSAPTGHYQPQHF. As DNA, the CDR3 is TGTGCCAGTAGTGCCCCGACAGGCCATTATCAGCCCCAGCATTTT.